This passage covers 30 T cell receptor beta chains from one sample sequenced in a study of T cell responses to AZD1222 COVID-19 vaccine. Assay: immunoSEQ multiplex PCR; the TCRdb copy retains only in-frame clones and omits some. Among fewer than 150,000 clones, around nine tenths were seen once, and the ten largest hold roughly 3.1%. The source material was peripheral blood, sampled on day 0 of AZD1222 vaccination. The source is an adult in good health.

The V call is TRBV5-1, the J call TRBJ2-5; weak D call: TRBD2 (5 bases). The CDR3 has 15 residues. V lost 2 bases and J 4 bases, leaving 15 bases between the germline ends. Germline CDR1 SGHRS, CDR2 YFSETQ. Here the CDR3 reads CASSFLGRVGETQYF. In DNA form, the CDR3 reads TGCGCCAGCAGCTTCCTAGGGCGGGTGGGAGAGACCCAGTACTTC.

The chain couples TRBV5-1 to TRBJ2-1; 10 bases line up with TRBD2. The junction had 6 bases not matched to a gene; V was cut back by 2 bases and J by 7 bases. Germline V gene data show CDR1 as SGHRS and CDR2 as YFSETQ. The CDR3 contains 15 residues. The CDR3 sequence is CASSFPSGRGNEQFF. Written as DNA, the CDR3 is TGCGCCAGCAGCTTCCCTAGCGGGAGAGGGAATGAGCAGTTCTTC.

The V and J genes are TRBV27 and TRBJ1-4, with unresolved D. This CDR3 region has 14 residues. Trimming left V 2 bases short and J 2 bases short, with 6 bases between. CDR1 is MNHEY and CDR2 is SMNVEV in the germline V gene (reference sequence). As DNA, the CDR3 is TGTGCCAGCAGTTTACGAGGGACTAATGAAAAACTGTTTTTT. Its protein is CASSLRGTNEKLFF.

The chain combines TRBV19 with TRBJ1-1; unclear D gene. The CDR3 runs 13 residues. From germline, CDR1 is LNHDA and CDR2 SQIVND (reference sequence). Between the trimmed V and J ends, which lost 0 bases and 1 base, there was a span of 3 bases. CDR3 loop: CASSIEANTEAFF. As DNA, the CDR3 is TGTGCCAGTAGTATAGAAGCGAACACTGAAGCTTTCTTT.

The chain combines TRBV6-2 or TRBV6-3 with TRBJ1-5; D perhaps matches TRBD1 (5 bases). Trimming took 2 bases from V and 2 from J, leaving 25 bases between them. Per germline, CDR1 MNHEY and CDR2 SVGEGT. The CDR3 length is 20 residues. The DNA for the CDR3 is TGTGCCAGCAGTTACCCACAATCGGGACCAAAGATAGGAGGCAATCAGCCCCAGCATTTT. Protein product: CASSYPQSGPKIGGNQPQHF.

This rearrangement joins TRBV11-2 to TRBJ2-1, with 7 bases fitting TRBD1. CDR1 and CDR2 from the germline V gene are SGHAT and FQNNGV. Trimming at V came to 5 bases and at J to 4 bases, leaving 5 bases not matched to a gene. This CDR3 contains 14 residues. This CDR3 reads CASSPDRIYNEQFF. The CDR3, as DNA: TGTGCCAGCAGCCCGGACAGGATTTACAATGAGCAGTTCTTC.

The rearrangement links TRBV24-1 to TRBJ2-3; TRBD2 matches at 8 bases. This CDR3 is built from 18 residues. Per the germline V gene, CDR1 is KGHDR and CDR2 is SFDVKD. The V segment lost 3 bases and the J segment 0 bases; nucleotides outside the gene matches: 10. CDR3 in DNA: TGTGCCACCAGTGATCCCCGGGGTAGCGGGGCTAGCACAGATACGCAGTATTTT. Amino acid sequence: CATSDPRGSGASTDTQYF.

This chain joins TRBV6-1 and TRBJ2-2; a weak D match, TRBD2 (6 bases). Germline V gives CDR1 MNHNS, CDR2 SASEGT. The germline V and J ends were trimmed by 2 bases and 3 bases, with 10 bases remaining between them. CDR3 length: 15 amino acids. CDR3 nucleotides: TGTGCCAGCAGTGAAACGGACTACTACACCGGGGAGCTGTTTTTT. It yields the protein CASSETDYYTGELFF.

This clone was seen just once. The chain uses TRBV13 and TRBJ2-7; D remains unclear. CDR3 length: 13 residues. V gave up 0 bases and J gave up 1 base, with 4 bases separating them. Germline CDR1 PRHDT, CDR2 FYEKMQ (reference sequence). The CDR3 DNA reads TGTGCCAGCAGCTTAGGCCAGTCCTACGAGCAGTACTTC. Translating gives CASSLGQSYEQYF.

The CDR3, as DNA: TGTGCCAGCAGCCAAAATCCGGGACAGGGGTATGAAAAACTGTTTTTT. Translating gives CASSQNPGQGYEKLFF. The chain has TRBV4-2 and TRBJ1-4, with TRBD1 matching over 10 bases. The trim removed 2 bases at V and 6 bases at J, leaving 6 bases unmatched. The CDR3 totals 16 residues. Per the germline V gene, CDR1 is LGHNA and CDR2 is YNFKEQ.

The CDR3 DNA is TGTGCCAGCAGTCTAACGTGGGGGCTTGACACTGAAGCTTTCTTT. Protein sequence: CASSLTWGLDTEAFF. The V and J genes are TRBV28 and TRBJ1-1; D possibly corresponds to TRBD1 (6 bases). The CDR3 runs 15 residues. The V gene's germline CDR1 is MDHEN and CDR2 SYDVKM. Trimming removed 5 bases from V and 3 bases from J, with 16 bases in between.

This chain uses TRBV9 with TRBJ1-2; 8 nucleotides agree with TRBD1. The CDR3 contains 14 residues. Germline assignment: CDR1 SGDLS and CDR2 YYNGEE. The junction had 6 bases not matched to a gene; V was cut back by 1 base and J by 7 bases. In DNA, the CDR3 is TGTGCCAGCAGCGTACAGGGGGCGGTCCGTGGCTACACCTTC. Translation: CASSVQGAVRGYTF.

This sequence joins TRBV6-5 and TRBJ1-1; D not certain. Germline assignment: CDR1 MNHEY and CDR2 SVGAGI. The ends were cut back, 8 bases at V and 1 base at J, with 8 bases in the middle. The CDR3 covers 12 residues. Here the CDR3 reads CASSWGNTEAFF. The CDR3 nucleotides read TGTGCCAGCTCCTGGGGGAACACTGAAGCTTTCTTT.

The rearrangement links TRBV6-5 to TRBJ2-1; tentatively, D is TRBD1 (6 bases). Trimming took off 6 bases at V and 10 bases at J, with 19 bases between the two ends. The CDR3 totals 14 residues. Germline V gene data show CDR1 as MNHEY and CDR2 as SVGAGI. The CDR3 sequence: CASSRTGTRTEQFF. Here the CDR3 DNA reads TGTGCCAGCAGCCGGACCGGGACAAGAACCGAGCAGTTCTTC.

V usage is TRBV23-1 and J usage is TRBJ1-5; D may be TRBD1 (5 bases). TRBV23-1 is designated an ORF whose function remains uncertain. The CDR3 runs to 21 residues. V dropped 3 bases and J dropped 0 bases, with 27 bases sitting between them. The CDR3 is CASSQVVTPPGRRYSNQPQHF. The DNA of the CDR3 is TGCGCCAGCAGTCAGGTAGTAACCCCCCCGGGACGAAGGTATAGCAATCAGCCCCAGCATTTT.

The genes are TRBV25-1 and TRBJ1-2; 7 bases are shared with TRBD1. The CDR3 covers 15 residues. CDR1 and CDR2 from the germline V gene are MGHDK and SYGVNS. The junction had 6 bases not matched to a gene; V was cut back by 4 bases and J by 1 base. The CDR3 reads CASSGQGTVNYGYTF. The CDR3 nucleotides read TGTGCCAGCAGTGGACAGGGTACGGTTAACTATGGCTACACCTTC.

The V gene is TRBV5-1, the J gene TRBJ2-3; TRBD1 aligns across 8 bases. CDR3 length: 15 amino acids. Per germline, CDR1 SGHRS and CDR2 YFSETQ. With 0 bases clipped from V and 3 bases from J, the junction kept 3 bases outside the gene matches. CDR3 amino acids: CASSLADRVTDTQYF. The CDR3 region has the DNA TGCGCCAGCAGCTTGGCGGACAGGGTAACAGATACGCAGTATTTT. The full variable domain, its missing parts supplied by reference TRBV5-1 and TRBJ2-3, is KAGVTQTPRYLIKTRGQQVTLSCSPISGHRSVSWYQQTPGQGLQFLFEYFSETQRNKGNFPGRFSGRQFSNSRSEMNVSTLELGDSALYLCASSLADRVTDTQYFGPGTRLTVL.

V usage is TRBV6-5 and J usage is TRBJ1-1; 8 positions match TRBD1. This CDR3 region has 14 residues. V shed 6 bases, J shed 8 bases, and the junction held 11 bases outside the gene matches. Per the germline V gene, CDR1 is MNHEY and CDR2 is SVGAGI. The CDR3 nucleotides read TGTGCCAGCAGCCGGACAGGGCTGGGGGCCGAAGCTTTCTTT. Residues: CASSRTGLGAEAFF.

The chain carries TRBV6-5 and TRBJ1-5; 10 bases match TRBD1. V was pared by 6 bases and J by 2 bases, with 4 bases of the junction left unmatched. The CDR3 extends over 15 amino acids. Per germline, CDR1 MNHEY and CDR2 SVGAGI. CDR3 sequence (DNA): TGTGCCAGCAGCTCCGGGACAGGGGGCAATCAGCCCCAGCATTTT. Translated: CASSSGTGGNQPQHF.

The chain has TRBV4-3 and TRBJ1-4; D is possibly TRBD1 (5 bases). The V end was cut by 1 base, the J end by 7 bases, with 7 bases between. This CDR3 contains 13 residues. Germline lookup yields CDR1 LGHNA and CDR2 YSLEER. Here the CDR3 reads CASSQVRGEKLFF. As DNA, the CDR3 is TGCGCCAGCAGCCAAGTTAGGGGTGAAAAACTGTTTTTT.

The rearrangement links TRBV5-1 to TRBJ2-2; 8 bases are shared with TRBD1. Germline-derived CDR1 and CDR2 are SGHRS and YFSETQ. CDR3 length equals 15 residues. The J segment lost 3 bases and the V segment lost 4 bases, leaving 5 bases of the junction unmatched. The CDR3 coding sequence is TGCGCCAGCAGCCTAGAGACAGGGGACACCGGGGAGCTGTTTTTT. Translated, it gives CASSLETGDTGELFF.

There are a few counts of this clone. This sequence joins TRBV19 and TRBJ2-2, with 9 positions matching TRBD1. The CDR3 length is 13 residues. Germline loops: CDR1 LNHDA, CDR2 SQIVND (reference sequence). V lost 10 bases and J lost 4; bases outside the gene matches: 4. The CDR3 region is CAIQTGGTGELFF. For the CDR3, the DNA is TGTGCCATCCAGACAGGGGGCACCGGGGAGCTGTTTTTT. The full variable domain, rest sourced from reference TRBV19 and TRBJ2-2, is DGGITQSPKYLFRKEGQNVTLSCEQNLNHDAMYWYRQDPGQGLRLIYYSQIVNDFQKGDIAEGYSVSREKKESFPLTVTSAQKNPTAFYLCAIQTGGTGELFFGEGSRLTVL.

CDR3 protein: CASSLELVGNEQFF. CDR3 coding DNA: TGTGCCAGCAGCTTGGAATTGGTGGGGAATGAGCAGTTCTTC. The rearrangement joins TRBV5-8 to TRBJ2-1; D gene ambiguous. V gave up 0 bases and J gave up 7 bases, with 11 bases separating them. The CDR3 is made up of 14 amino acids. CDR1 SGHTS and CDR2 YDEGEE come from the germline V gene.

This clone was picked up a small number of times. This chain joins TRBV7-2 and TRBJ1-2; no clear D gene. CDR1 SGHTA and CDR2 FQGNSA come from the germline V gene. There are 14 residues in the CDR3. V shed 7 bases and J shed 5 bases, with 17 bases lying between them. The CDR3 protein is CASTLTQRVYGYTF. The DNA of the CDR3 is TGTGCCAGCACACTCACGCAACGGGTTTATGGCTACACCTTC.

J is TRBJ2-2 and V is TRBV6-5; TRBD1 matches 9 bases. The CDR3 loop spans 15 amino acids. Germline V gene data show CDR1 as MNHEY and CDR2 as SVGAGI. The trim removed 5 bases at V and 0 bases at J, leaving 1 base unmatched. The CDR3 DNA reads TGTGCCAGCAGTAGACAGGGGGCGAACACCGGGGAGCTGTTTTTT. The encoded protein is CASSRQGANTGELFF.

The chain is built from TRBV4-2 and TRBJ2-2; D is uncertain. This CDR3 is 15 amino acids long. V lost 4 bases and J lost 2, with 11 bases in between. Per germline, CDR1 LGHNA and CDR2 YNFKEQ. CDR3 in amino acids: CASSPSPLNTGELFF. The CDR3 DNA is TGTGCCAGCAGCCCATCCCCTCTAAACACCGGGGAGCTGTTTTTT.

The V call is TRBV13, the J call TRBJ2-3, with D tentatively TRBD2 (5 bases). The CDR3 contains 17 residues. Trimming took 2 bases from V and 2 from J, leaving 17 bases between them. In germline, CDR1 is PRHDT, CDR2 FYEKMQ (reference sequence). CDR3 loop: CASSLLLPGGSTDTQYF. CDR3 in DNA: TGTGCCAGCAGCTTATTATTGCCAGGAGGTTCCACAGATACGCAGTATTTT.

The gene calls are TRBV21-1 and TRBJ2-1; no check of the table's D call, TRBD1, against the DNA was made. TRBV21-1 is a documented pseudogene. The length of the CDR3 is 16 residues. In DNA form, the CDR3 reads TGTGCCAGCAGCAAGCCCCGGGACAGGGTCTACAATGAGCAGTTCTTC. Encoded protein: CASSKPRDRVYNEQFF.

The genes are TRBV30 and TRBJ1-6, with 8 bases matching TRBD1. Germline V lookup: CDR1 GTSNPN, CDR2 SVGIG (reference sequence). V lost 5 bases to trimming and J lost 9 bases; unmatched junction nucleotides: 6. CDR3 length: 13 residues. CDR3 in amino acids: CAWDQGAASPLHF. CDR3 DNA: TGTGCCTGGGACCAGGGGGCGGCTTCACCCCTCCACTTT. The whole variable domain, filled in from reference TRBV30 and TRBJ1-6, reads SQTIHQWPATLVQPVGSPLSLECTVEGTSNPNLYWYRQAAGRGLQLLFYSVGIGQISSEVPQNLSASRPQDRQFILSSKKLLLSDSGFYLCAWDQGAASPLHFGNGTRLTVT.

The CDR3 protein is CASSVEGNQPQHF. The DNA for the CDR3 is TGTGCCAGCAGTGTAGAGGGTAATCAGCCCCAGCATTTT. V gene TRBV6-4 combines with J gene TRBJ1-5; no clear D. The CDR3 is 13 amino acids. Trimming removed 4 bases at V and 4 bases at J, with 8 bases between. Germline V lookup: CDR1 MRHNA, CDR2 SNTAGT.